This TCR beta chain was captured by sequencing in a study of beta chain features in type 1 diabetes. Study details: When patients were set against healthy donors, age, gender and cell yields were similar.

Germline V lookup: CDR1 SGHVS, CDR2 FQNEAQ. CDR3 size: 14 residues. Study-level results: Across all four CD4+ subsets, people with type 1 diabetes showed modestly shorter TCRB CDR3s.

Sorting based on CD45RO/CCR7/CD25/CD127/CD95/CD27 separated CD4+ naive, central memory, regulatory and stem cell-like memory cells. Every bit of the isolated RNA underwent reverse transcription, so sequencing read expressed TCRB transcripts. The table came from immunoSEQ multiplex PCR; TCRdb's copy has only in-frame clones and leaves some out. The sample lists 250,000 to 300,000 clones; 8% were seen once. In regard to this clone: Its antigen is undetermined.

The chain recombines TRBV7-8 with TRBJ2-5; D gene ambiguous. The DNA end is a closer match to TRBJ2-7, so the J assignment may be wrong. The source is a woman younger than 30 in good health. Material for sequencing was central memory CD4+ T cells from blood. CDR3 in amino acids: CASSLQTTSYEQYF. In DNA form, the CDR3 reads TGTGCCAGCAGCTTGCAGACGACCTCCTACGAGCAGTACTTC.